This T cell receptor (beta chain) was captured in a study of blood T cells in healthy people across ages. Whenever a sample was processed, at least 6 million PBMCs were isolated. The second PCR ran roughly 7 to 11 cycles with a sample-barcoded 5' primer and J-beta primers. Each TCR beta cDNA got a 12-nucleotide random molecular identifier. TCRdb re-called the 5' RACE reads with MiXCR, one entry per CDR3 protein. The sample lists more than 1,400,000 distinct CDR3 sequences, around 42% occurring once. Study results and caveats: Strong correlation was found linking TCR beta diversity to naive T cell percentage. A roughly linear age-dependent decrease characterized TCR beta diversity per million T cells.

This CDR3 contains 14 residues. The germline gives CDR1 MNHNS, CDR2 SASEGT. V gave up 3 bases and J gave up 5 bases; unmatched junction bases: 4. Note on this clonotype: Antigen: not known.

The receptor was derived from a woman younger than 30 in good health. The chain joins TRBV6-1 to TRBJ2-1; the match to TRBD2 covers 7 bases. What was sequenced was blood. This chain's CDR3 is CASSDAGTNNEQFF. The CDR3 DNA reads as TGTGCCAGCAGTGATGCCGGGACTAACAATGAGCAGTTCTTC.